This T cell receptor beta chain was obtained from a study of shared clonotypes between healthy human individuals. V lost 6 bases and J lost 7, with 9 bases in between. The CDR3 spans 12 residues. Germline lookup yields CDR1 MNHNS and CDR2 SASEGT. Profiling relied on immunoSEQ multiplex PCR, and the TCRdb table lists in-frame clones only, not all of them. The sample shows about 2 million clones, roughly 94% of them seen only once. CD4+ cells were split into CD45RA+ naive and CD45RA-negative memory subsets. Sequencing used naive CD4+ T cells sorted from blood. This sample's subset: CD45RA+ positively selected. This chain connects TRBV6-1 to TRBJ2-2; D possibly matches TRBD1 or TRBD2 (5 bases each). The receptor was derived from a young man in good health. The CDR3 DNA sequence: TGTGCCAGCAGGGGGGAGCTCGGGGAGCTGTTTTTT. Residues: CASRGELGELFF.